These 18 T cell receptor beta chains share one sample of origin, sequenced in a study of cytomegalovirus exposure and HLA in healthy donors. The PCR used 60 Vbeta and 13 Jbeta primers. The data were produced by immunoSEQ multiplex PCR, yet TCRdb's version contains in-frame clones alone and is incomplete. Among about 110,000 clones listed, about four fifths were seen once. The source material was PBMCs. The receptors here all came from a man aged 25 to 40 in good health and CMV-seropositive.

The V and J genes are TRBV18 and TRBJ1-1; 10 bases align to TRBD1. CDR3 length equals 15 residues. V gave up 3 bases and J gave up 1 base; unmatched junction bases: 2. Germline V lookup: CDR1 KGHSH, CDR2 LQKENI. This CDR3 reads CASSPGTGANTEAFF. The CDR3 DNA follows: TGTGCCAGCTCACCGGGGACAGGGGCGAACACTGAAGCTTTCTTT.

The chain couples TRBV5-1 to TRBJ2-7, with TRBD1 matching over 11 bases. Germline-derived CDR1 and CDR2 are SGHRS and YFSETQ. The CDR3 spans 16 residues. Germline trimming cut 2 bases from V and 6 bases from J; bases unmatched to any gene: 10. The DNA of the CDR3 is TGCGCCAGCAGCTTAGCAACACGGACAGGGGGCGCCGAGCAGTACTTC. Protein product: CASSLATRTGGAEQYF.

The gene calls are TRBV6-1 and TRBJ1-5; no firm D call. Per germline, CDR1 MNHNS and CDR2 SASEGT. Trimming took off 3 bases at V and 6 bases at J, with 15 bases between the two ends. This CDR3 is 15 amino acids long. For the CDR3, the DNA is TGTGCCAGCAGTGATACTTTTAGGCGGCTTCAGCCCCAGCATTTT. This encodes CASSDTFRRLQPQHF.

The rearrangement joins TRBV2 to TRBJ2-7; 9 bases are shared with TRBD2. The CDR3 is 15 residues long. V trimming: 6 bases; J trimming: 0 bases; junction bases outside the gene matches: 6. Germline V gene sequence: CDR1 SNHLY, CDR2 FYNNEI. Here the CDR3 reads CASRLAGSYSYEQYF. CDR3 DNA sequence: TGTGCCAGCAGGCTAGCGGGGTCTTACTCCTACGAGCAGTACTTC.

There are a few counts of this clone. CDR3 amino acids: CASSYTRQGRFGGYTF. CDR3 bases: TGTGCCAGCAGTTACACCAGACAGGGCCGGTTTGGTGGCTACACCTTC. The chain is built from TRBV6-5 and TRBJ1-2, with TRBD1 matching 7 bases. V was clipped by 2 bases and J by 7 bases; unmatched bases: 13. The germline CDR1 and CDR2 sequences are MNHEY and SVGAGI. The CDR3 extends over 16 amino acids.

The chain uses TRBV7-9 and TRBJ2-1, with 7 nucleotides matching TRBD1. V dropped 1 base and J dropped 12; count of bases not matched to a gene: 9. Germline V gene data show CDR1 as SEHNR and CDR2 as FQNEAQ (reference sequence). This CDR3 region has 14 residues. The chain's CDR3 is CASSLVNRGSRQFF. The CDR3 DNA is TGTGCCAGCAGCTTAGTTAACAGGGGTTCTCGGCAGTTCTTC. The full variable domain, in which reference TRBV7-9 and TRBJ2-1 provide the parts outside the CDR3, is DTGVSQNPRHKITKRGQNVTFRCDPISEHNRLYWYRQTLGQGPEFLTYFQNEAQLEKSRLLSDRFSAERPKGSFSTLEIQRTEQGDSAMYLCASSLVNRGSRQFFGPGTRLTVL.

J is TRBJ2-1 and V is TRBV9; possible D gene TRBD2, 6 bases. The germline V gene has CDR1 SGDLS and CDR2 YYNGEE. The ends were cut back, 6 bases at V and 6 bases at J, with 19 bases in the middle. CDR3 size: 15 residues. The CDR3 bases are TGTGCCAGCACCCCCGGGGGAAGTGAGGCCAATGAGCAGTTCTTC. Translating it yields CASTPGGSEANEQFF.

V and J are TRBV18 and TRBJ1-5; D gene unclear. Germline V gene data show CDR1 as KGHSH and CDR2 as LQKENI. This CDR3 has 14 residues. The V end lost 3 bases, the J end lost 2 bases, and 8 bases lay between the germline ends. The CDR3 spells CASSPREGNQPQHF. The CDR3 DNA is TGTGCCAGCTCACCGCGTGAGGGCAATCAGCCCCAGCATTTT.

This clone has a handful of counts. This chain links TRBV29-1 with TRBJ2-5; D is unresolved. This CDR3 has 13 residues. Trimming took off 3 bases at V and 1 base at J, with 9 bases between the two ends. The germline V gene encodes CDR1 SQVTM and CDR2 ANQGSEA. Here the CDR3 reads CSVDGPTQETQYF. Here the CDR3 DNA reads TGCAGCGTTGATGGGCCTACCCAAGAGACCCAGTACTTC.

The V gene is TRBV15, the J gene TRBJ1-1, with a weak D call TRBD1 (5 bases). The V end was cut by 0 bases, the J end by 7 bases, with 12 bases between. The CDR3 loop spans 14 amino acids. Germline CDR1 reads LNHNV; CDR2 reads YYDKDF (reference sequence). CDR3 loop: CATSRDRGTGEAFF. CDR3 bases: TGTGCCACCAGCAGAGATCGGGGGACGGGTGAAGCTTTCTTT.

The chain uses TRBV11-3 and TRBJ2-3; D unresolved. The CDR3 consists of 15 residues. From germline, CDR1 is SGHNT and CDR2 YENEEA. Trimming pared 1 base from V and 0 bases from J, leaving 8 bases between. CDR3 coding DNA: TGTGCCAGCAGCTTAGTAGACTCTAGCACAGATACGCAGTATTTT. Its protein product is CASSLVDSSTDTQYF.

The V gene is TRBV7-9, the J gene TRBJ2-3, with 7 bases that match TRBD1. Germline V CDR1 and CDR2: SEHNR, FQNEAQ (reference sequence). CDR3 length: 13 residues. V was clipped by 1 base and J by 5 bases; unmatched bases: 0. The CDR3 DNA is TGTGCCAGCAGCTTAGACAGGGGAGATACGCAGTATTTT. Translated: CASSLDRGDTQYF.

The rearrangement uses TRBV30 and TRBJ1-5; 11 nucleotides agree with TRBD1. The V gene end was trimmed by 4 bases and the J gene end by 6 bases; junction bases not matched to a gene: 5. The CDR3 sequence is 14 residues long. Germline V gene data show CDR1 as GTSNPN and CDR2 as SVGIG (reference sequence). In DNA form, the CDR3 reads TGTGCCTGGACCGGGACAGGGGGGAGTCAGCCCCAGCATTTT. It codes for CAWTGTGGSQPQHF.

The chain recombines TRBV6-5 with TRBJ2-7; 9 bases align to TRBD1. V lost 4 bases and J lost 3; bases outside the gene matches: 7. Germline V gene sequence: CDR1 MNHEY, CDR2 SVGAGI. The CDR3 consists of 15 residues. The CDR3 sequence is CASSSTGTGHYEQYF. CDR3 nucleotide sequence: TGTGCCAGCAGTTCCACCGGGACAGGGCACTACGAGCAGTACTTC.

V and J are TRBV9 and TRBJ2-5; TRBD2 agrees at 9 bases. Trimming took 6 bases from V and 1 from J; bases not matched to a gene: 4. This CDR3 spans 14 amino acids. The germline V gene has CDR1 SGDLS and CDR2 YYNGEE. The CDR3 bases are TGTGCCAGCAACCTAGCGGGGATCCAAGAGACCCAGTACTTC. Amino acid sequence: CASNLAGIQETQYF.

The genes are TRBV2 and TRBJ2-5; 11 bases align to TRBD2. The CDR3 totals 16 residues. J lost 5 bases, V lost 5 bases, and 10 bases had no gene match. In germline, CDR1 is SNHLY, CDR2 FYNNEI. The DNA for the CDR3 is TGTGCCAGCAGTACCTTAGCGGGGGGGCCCCGGGAGACCCAGTACTTC. Translation gives CASSTLAGGPRETQYF.

A single count supports this clone. V and J are TRBV2 and TRBJ2-2; 11 positions match TRBD2. Germline CDR1 SNHLY, CDR2 FYNNEI. The CDR3 runs 15 residues. The junction had 3 bases not matched to a gene; V was cut back by 6 bases and J by 3 bases. DNA for the CDR3: TGTGCCAGCAGATTACTAGCGGGGGACACCGGGGAGCTGTTTTTT. Translating gives CASRLLAGDTGELFF.

A remark on this clone: At one end the junction does not follow the germline gene, possibly because of a read error. The V call is TRBV19, the J call TRBJ2-7, with a tentative D call TRBD1 (6 bases). Germline V gene lookup returns CDR1 LNHDA and CDR2 SQIVND (reference sequence). This CDR3 contains 16 residues. CDR3 bases: TGTGCCAGTAGTTCCCTCCAGACAGGTGCCTCCTACGGGCAGTACTTC. It is translated as CASSSLQTGASYGQYF.